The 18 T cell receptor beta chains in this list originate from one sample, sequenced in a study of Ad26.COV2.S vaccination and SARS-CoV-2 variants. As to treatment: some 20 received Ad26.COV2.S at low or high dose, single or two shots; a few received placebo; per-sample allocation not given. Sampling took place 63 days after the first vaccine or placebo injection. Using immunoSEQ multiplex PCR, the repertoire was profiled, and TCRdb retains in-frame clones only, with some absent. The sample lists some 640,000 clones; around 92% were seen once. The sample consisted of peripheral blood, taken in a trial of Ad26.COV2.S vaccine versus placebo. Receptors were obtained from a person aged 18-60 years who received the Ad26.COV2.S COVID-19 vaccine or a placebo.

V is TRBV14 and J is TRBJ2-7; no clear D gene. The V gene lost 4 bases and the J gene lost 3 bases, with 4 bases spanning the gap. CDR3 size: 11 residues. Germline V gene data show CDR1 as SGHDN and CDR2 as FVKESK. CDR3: CASSLGYEQYF. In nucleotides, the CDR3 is TGTGCCAGCAGCCTAGGCTACGAGCAGTACTTC.

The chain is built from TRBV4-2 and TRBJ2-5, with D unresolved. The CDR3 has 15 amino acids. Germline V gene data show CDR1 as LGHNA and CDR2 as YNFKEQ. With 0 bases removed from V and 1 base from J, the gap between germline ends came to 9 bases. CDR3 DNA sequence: TGTGCCAGCAGCCAAGAGACCACCTCCCAAGAGACCCAGTACTTC. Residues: CASSQETTSQETQYF.

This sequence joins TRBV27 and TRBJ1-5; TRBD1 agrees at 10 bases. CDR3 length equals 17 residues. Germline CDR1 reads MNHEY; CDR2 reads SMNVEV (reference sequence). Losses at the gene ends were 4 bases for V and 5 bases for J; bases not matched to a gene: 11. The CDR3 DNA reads TGTGCCAGCAGTTCCGGACAGGGGGTGGTAAGGGATCAGCCCCAGCATTTT. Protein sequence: CASSSGQGVVRDQPQHF.

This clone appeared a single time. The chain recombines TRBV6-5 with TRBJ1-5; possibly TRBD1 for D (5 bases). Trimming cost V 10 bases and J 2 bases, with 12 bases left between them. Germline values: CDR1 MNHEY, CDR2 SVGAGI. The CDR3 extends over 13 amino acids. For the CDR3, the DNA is TGTGCCATCCTCCAGGGAGGCAATCAGCCCCAGCATTTT. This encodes CAILQGGNQPQHF.

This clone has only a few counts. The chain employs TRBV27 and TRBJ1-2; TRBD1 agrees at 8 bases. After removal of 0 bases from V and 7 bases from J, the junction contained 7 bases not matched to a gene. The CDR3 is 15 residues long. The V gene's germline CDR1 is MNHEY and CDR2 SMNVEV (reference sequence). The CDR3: CASSLSPTGAGGYTF. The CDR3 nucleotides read TGTGCCAGCAGTTTATCGCCGACAGGGGCGGGTGGCTACACCTTC.

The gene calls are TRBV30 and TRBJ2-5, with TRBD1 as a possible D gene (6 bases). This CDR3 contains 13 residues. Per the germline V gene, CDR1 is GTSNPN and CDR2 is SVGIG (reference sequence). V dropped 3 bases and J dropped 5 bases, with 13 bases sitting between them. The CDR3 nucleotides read TGTGCCTGGAGAACAGGGTTTAGGGAGACCCAGTACTTC. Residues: CAWRTGFRETQYF.

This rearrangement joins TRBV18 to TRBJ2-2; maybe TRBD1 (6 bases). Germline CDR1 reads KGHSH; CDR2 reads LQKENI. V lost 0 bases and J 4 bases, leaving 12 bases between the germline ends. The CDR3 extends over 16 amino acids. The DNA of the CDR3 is TGTGCCAGCTCACCACCGCAGGGGCCTGCCACCGGGGAGCTGTTTTTT. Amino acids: CASSPPQGPATGELFF.

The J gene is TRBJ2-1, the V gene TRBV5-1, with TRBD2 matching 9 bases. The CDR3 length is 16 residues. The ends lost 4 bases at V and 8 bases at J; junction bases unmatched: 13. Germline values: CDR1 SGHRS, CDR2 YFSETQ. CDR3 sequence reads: CASSGLAGVGEDEQFF. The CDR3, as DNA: TGCGCCAGCAGCGGCTTAGCGGGAGTGGGTGAGGATGAGCAGTTCTTC. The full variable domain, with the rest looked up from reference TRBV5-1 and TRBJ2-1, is KAGVTQTPRYLIKTRGQQVTLSCSPISGHRSVSWYQQTPGQGLQFLFEYFSETQRNKGNFPGRFSGRQFSNSRSEMNVSTLELGDSALYLCASSGLAGVGEDEQFFGPGTRLTVL.

CDR3 amino acids: CASSLERGIYYEQYF. DNA for the CDR3: TGTGCCAGCAGCTTAGAAAGGGGTATTTACTACGAGCAGTACTTC. The chain employs TRBV11-2 and TRBJ2-7; D may be TRBD1 (5 bases). The V end lost 0 bases, the J end lost 3 bases, and 12 bases lay between the germline ends. The germline CDR1 and CDR2 sequences are SGHAT and FQNNGV. The CDR3 consists of 15 residues.

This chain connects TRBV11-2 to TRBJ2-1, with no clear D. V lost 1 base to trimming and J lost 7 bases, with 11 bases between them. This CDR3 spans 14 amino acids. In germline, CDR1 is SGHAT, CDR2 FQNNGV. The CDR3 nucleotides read TGTGCCAGCAGCTTAGGCTTGACTGTAAATGAGCAGTTCTTC. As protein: CASSLGLTVNEQFF.

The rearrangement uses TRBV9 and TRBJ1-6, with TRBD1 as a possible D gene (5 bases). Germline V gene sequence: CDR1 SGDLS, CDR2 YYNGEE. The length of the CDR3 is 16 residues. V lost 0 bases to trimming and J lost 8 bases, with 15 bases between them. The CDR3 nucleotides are TGTGCCAGCAGCGTAGGTCAGGGTCATAGGGATTCACCCCTCCACTTT. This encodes CASSVGQGHRDSPLHF.

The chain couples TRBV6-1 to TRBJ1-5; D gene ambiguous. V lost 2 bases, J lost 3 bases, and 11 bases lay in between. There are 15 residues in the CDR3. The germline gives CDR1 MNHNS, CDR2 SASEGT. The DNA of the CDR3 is TGTGCCAGCAGTGAACATTCGGCTGTCAATCAGCCCCAGCATTTT. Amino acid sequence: CASSEHSAVNQPQHF.

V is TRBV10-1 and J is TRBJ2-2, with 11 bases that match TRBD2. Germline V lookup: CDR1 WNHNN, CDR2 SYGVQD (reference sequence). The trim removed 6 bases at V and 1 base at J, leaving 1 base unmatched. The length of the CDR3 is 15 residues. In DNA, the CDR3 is TGCGCCAGCAGGGGGACTAGCGGGAACACCGGGGAGCTGTTTTTT. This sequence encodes CASRGTSGNTGELFF.

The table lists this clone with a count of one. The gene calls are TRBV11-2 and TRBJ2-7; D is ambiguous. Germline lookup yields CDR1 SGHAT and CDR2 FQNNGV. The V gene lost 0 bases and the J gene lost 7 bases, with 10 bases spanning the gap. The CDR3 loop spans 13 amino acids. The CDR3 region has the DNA TGTGCCAGCAGCTTAGAGAGGTCGTCTGAGCAGTACTTC. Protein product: CASSLERSSEQYF.

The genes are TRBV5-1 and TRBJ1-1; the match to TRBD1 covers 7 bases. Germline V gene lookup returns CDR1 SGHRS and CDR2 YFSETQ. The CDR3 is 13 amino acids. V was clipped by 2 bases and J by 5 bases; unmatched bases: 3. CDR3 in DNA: TGCGCCAGCAGCTTCAGGGGGGGAACTGAAGCTTTCTTT. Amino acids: CASSFRGGTEAFF.

DNA for the CDR3: TGTGCCTGGGTCCTGGGATCTTCCTACAATGAGCAGTTCTTC. Amino acid sequence: CAWVLGSSYNEQFF. This chain connects TRBV30 to TRBJ2-1; D remains unclear. The CDR3 covers 14 residues. From germline, CDR1 is GTSNPN and CDR2 SVGIG (reference sequence). V was pared by 5 bases and J by 1 base, with 12 bases between. Full variable domain (rest looked up from reference TRBV30 and TRBJ2-1): SQTIHQWPATLVQPVGSPLSLECTVEGTSNPNLYWYRQAAGRGLQLLFYSVGIGQISSEVPQNLSASRPQDRQFILSSKKLLLSDSGFYLCAWVLGSSYNEQFFGPGTRLTVL.

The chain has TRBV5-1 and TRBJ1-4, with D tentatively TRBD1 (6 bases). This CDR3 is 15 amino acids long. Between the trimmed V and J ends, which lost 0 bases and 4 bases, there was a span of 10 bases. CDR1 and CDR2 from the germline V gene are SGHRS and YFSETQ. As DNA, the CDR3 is TGCGCCAGCAGCTTGGTACAGGGAGATAATGAAAAACTGTTTTTT. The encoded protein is CASSLVQGDNEKLFF.

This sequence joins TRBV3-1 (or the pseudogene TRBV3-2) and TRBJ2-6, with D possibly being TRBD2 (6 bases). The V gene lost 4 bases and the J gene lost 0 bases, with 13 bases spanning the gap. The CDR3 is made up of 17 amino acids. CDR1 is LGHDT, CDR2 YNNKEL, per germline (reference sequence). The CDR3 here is CASSLGTPASGANVLTF. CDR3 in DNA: TGTGCCAGCAGCCTCGGGACTCCTGCCTCTGGGGCCAACGTCCTGACTTTC.